Below are 15 T cell receptor beta chains sequenced from a single sample in a study of blood T cell repertoires in COVID-19. Assay used: immunoSEQ multiplex PCR; TCRdb lists only in-frame clones, some missing. The data hold 190,000 or so clones, with about 81% observed a single time. The sequencing input was peripheral blood. The origin of the receptors is a woman of 80 years or more with COVID-19, enrolled during active disease.

The rearrangement links TRBV28 to TRBJ1-5; D may be TRBD1 (6 bases). Germline V gives CDR1 MDHEN, CDR2 SYDVKM. Trimming left V 5 bases short and J 2 bases short, with 10 bases between. The CDR3 consists of 14 residues. The CDR3 DNA follows: TGTGCCAGCAGTCACCGACAGGGCAATCAGCCCCAGCATTTT. It codes for CASSHRQGNQPQHF.

The V and J genes are TRBV29-1 and TRBJ1-4; D might be TRBD1 (5 bases). Germline-derived CDR1 and CDR2 are SQVTM and ANQGSEA. Trimming cost V 4 bases and J 6 bases, with 18 bases left between them. This CDR3 is 15 amino acids long. The CDR3 protein is CSVALGQGWDEKLFF. The CDR3 DNA reads TGCAGCGTTGCCCTAGGGCAGGGATGGGATGAAAAACTGTTTTTT.

The chain recombines TRBV5-1 with TRBJ1-2; 8 positions match TRBD1. This CDR3 comprises 16 residues. Germline V gene lookup returns CDR1 SGHRS and CDR2 YFSETQ. The V gene end was trimmed by 3 bases and the J gene end by 4 bases; junction bases not matched to a gene: 11. Written as DNA, the CDR3 is TGCGCCAGCAGCTCCGGACAGGGAAGTGTTGGCTATGGCTACACCTTC. It specifies CASSSGQGSVGYGYTF.

V usage is TRBV6-2 or TRBV6-3 and J usage is TRBJ2-6; 7 nucleotides align to TRBD1. Trimming took 5 bases from V and 0 from J; bases not matched to a gene: 10. This CDR3 is built from 18 residues. Germline values: CDR1 MNHEY, CDR2 SVGEGT. The CDR3 sequence is CASSKLRDSYSGANVLTF. The CDR3 DNA follows: TGTGCCAGCAGTAAGCTCCGGGACAGCTACTCTGGGGCCAACGTCCTGACTTTC.

Note on this clone: Compared with germline, one end of the junction differs, possibly owing to a read error. The chain has TRBV13 and TRBJ2-1, with TRBD1 identical over 9 bases. Looked up from germline, CDR1 is PRHDT and CDR2 is FYEKMQ (reference sequence). The CDR3 consists of 13 residues. The CDR3, as DNA: TGTGCCAGCAGCCTAGGACAGGGGAATGAGCAGTTCTTC. Protein: CASSLGQGNEQFF.

This clone has just one count. This chain connects TRBV6-5 to TRBJ2-1; 7 bases fit TRBD2. Germline V gene data show CDR1 as MNHEY and CDR2 as SVGAGI. The J segment lost 0 bases and the V segment lost 8 bases, leaving 4 bases of the junction unmatched. The CDR3 runs to 14 residues. CDR3 coding DNA: TGTGCCAGCGGAGCGGGGAGCTCCTACAATGAGCAGTTCTTC. This encodes CASGAGSSYNEQFF.

The chain is built from TRBV24-1 and TRBJ2-3; 7 bases line up with TRBD2. The CDR3 totals 13 residues. In germline, CDR1 is KGHDR, CDR2 SFDVKD. With V trimmed by 9 bases and J by 6 bases, 8 bases remained unmatched. The CDR3 DNA is TGTGCCACCCGCACGGGAGGATTCGATACGCAGTATTTT. It translates to CATRTGGFDTQYF.

Only one count was recorded for this clone. The chain links TRBV5-4 to TRBJ2-1; 7 bases match TRBD2. This CDR3 comprises 15 residues. J gave up 6 bases and V 5 bases, and 11 bases lay outside the gene matches. Germline V lookup: CDR1 SGHNT, CDR2 YYREEE (reference sequence). The CDR3 reads CASRRFGGNPNEQFF. For the CDR3, the DNA is TGTGCCAGCAGGAGGTTCGGGGGGAATCCCAATGAGCAGTTCTTC.

This clone was recorded once. The chain uses TRBV6-6 and TRBJ1-2; possibly TRBD1 for D (5 bases). The length of the CDR3 is 12 residues. CDR1 and CDR2 from the germline V gene are MNHNY and SVGAGI (reference sequence). Trimming took off 4 bases at V and 8 bases at J, with 11 bases between the two ends. The DNA for the CDR3 is TGTGCCAGCAGTTCCACAGGATCCGGCTACACCTTC. Its protein is CASSSTGSGYTF.

In nucleotides, the CDR3 is TGTGCCAGCAGCCAACTTAGCGGGAGGACCCAAGAGACCCAGTACTTC. Translating it yields CASSQLSGRTQETQYF. The V gene is TRBV14, the J gene TRBJ2-5; 10 nucleotides match TRBD2. With 2 bases clipped from V and 1 base from J, the junction kept 4 bases outside the gene matches. The germline CDR1 and CDR2 sequences are SGHDN and FVKESK. CDR3 size: 16 residues. Drawing the rest from reference TRBV14 and TRBJ2-5, the complete variable domain is EAGVTQFPSHSVIEKGQTVTLRCDPISGHDNLYWYRRVMGKEIKFLLHFVKESKQDESGMPNNRFLAERTGGTYSTLKVQPAELEDSGVYFCASSQLSGRTQETQYFGPGTRLLVL.

V usage is TRBV6-5 and J usage is TRBJ1-3; 10 nucleotides line up with TRBD1. From germline, CDR1 is MNHEY and CDR2 SVGAGI. CDR3 size: 15 residues. The junction had 9 bases not matched to a gene; V was cut back by 5 bases and J by 8 bases. The CDR3 region is CASSTPDRGDDTIYF. The CDR3 bases are TGTGCCAGCAGTACCCCGGACAGGGGGGATGACACCATATATTTT.

The chain employs TRBV7-9 and TRBJ2-1, with D possibly being TRBD2 (6 bases). Trimming stripped 3 bases from V and 7 bases from J, with 10 bases between. The CDR3 runs 13 residues. Germline CDR1 and CDR2: SEHNR and FQNEAQ (reference sequence). The CDR3 sequence is CASSFGGANEQFF. CDR3 coding DNA: TGTGCCAGCAGCTTCGGCGGGGCGAATGAGCAGTTCTTC.

The chain links TRBV7-9 to TRBJ2-5; a weak D match, TRBD1 (6 bases). Germline V lookup: CDR1 SEHNR, CDR2 FQNEAQ (reference sequence). Deletions cut 1 base from V and 2 bases from J, with 8 bases between. The CDR3 extends over 14 amino acids. CDR3 in amino acids: CASSLDGQQETQYF. CDR3 in DNA: TGTGCCAGCAGCTTAGATGGACAGCAAGAGACCCAGTACTTC. The entire variable domain, with the rest obtained from reference TRBV7-9 and TRBJ2-5, is as follows: DTGVSQNPRHKITKRGQNVTFRCDPISEHNRLYWYRQTLGQGPEFLTYFQNEAQLEKSRLLSDRFSAERPKGSFSTLEIQRTEQGDSAMYLCASSLDGQQETQYFGPGTRLLVL.

The chain uses TRBV3-1 (or the pseudogene TRBV3-2) and TRBJ1-3; perhaps TRBD1 as D (6 bases). CDR1 is LGHDT, CDR2 YNNKEL, per germline (reference sequence). V was clipped by 2 bases and J by 3 bases, with 26 bases between them. This CDR3 contains 20 residues. The DNA for the CDR3 is TGTGCCAGCAGCCAATCCCTCGGTGGATTTCAGGGGCTGAGTGGAAACACCATATATTTT. Amino acid sequence: CASSQSLGGFQGLSGNTIYF.

V gene TRBV11-2 combines with J gene TRBJ2-5; weak D call: TRBD2 (5 bases). Germline CDR1 and CDR2: SGHAT and FQNNGV. V lost 5 bases and J lost 5, with 15 bases in between. The CDR3 covers 14 residues. DNA of the CDR3: TGTGCCAGCAGCGTCGGACCTTCGGGGGAGACCCAGTACTTC. This translates into CASSVGPSGETQYF.